This T cell receptor (beta chain) was recorded in a study of blood T cells in healthy people across ages. A second PCR of 7 to 11 cycles used a sample-barcoded 5' primer and a J-beta primer mix. TCRdb reprocessed the 5' RACE reads via MiXCR and lists one record per CDR3 protein. The sample includes hundreds of thousands of distinct CDR3 sequences, about 30% seen only once; the top ten take over 15%. Trimming cost V 2 bases and J 9 bases, with 11 bases left between them. The CDR3 is 13 amino acids. Germline lookup yields CDR1 SNHLY and CDR2 FYNNEI. Ten or more counts support this clonotype. Sequenced input: blood. The chain uses TRBV2 and TRBJ2-1; D is undetermined. This sequence originates from a woman aged 80 or older in good health. CDR3 DNA: TGTGCCAGCAGTGAAAGCAGGACGGGTGAGCAGTTCTTC. Residues: CASSESRTGEQFF.